This T cell receptor (beta chain) was obtained from a study of blood T cells in healthy people across ages. PCR was performed a second time for about 7 to 11 cycles using a sample-barcoded 5' primer and a J-beta primer mix. Carrying 12 random nucleotides, a template-switch adaptor labeled each individual cDNA molecule. TCRdb analysed the 5' RACE reads with MiXCR anew, one entry per CDR3 protein. This repertoire shows under 950,000 distinct CDR3 sequences, about 24% found once; its top ten account for less than 25%. As concerns this clonotype: No antigen is known for it.

The CDR3 contains 15 residues. The germline V gene encodes CDR1 SGHAT and CDR2 FQNNGV. General observations from the study: The donors' CMV status was not determined, possibly confounding changes in expanded clonotypes.

The material sequenced was blood. The receptor comes from a man aged 65-85 years in good health. V usage is TRBV11-2 and J usage is TRBJ2-1; D perhaps matches TRBD1 (6 bases). TRBJ2-7 matches the DNA end more closely, so the J call is doubtful. The CDR3 DNA follows: TGTGCCAGCAGCCCCGACAGGCACCCCTCCTACGAGCAGTACTTC. Translating it yields CASSPDRHPSYEQYF.